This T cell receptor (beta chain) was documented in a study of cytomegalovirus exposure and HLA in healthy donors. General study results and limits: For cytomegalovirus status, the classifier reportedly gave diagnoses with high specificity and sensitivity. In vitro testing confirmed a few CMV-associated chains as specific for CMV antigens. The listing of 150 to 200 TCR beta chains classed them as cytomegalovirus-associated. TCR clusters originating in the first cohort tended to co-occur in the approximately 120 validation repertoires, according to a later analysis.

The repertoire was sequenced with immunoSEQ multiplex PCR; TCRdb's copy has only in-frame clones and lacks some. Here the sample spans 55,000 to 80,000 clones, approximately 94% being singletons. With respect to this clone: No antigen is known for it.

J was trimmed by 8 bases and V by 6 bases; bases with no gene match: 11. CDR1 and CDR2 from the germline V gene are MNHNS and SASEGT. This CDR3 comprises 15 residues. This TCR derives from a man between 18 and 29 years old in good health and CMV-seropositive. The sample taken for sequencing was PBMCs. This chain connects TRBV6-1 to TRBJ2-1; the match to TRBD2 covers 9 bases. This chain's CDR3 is CASRTTSGAPDEQFF. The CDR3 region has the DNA TGTGCCAGCAGAACGACTAGCGGTGCGCCGGATGAGCAGTTCTTC.